A selection of T cell receptor beta chains follows, all from one sample in a study of blood T cell repertoires in COVID-19. The data were produced by immunoSEQ multiplex PCR, yet TCRdb's version contains in-frame clones alone and is incomplete. The data show about 130,000 clones, around 83% seen once. Sequencing was done on a sample of PBMCs or T cells enriched from blood (not recorded which). These receptors all come from a man aged 30-40 years who had recovered from COVID-19. Both conserved end residues are part of each CDR3. The order of the fields is CDR3 protein, CDR3 DNA, V gene, D gene, clone size, J gene. The D gene is left open where the match is weak. Rows give clone size only sometimes, using once, few, many, or a class for an expanded clone.

CDR3: CASSRDGTGSDEQYF
DNA: TGTGCCAGCAGCCGAGACGGGACAGGTTCCGACGAGCAGTACTTC
V: TRBV3-1/TRBV3-2
D: TRBD1
size: .
J: TRBJ2-7

CDR3: CASSSRSGSTDTQYF
DNA: TGTGCCAGCAGCTCGAGGTCCGGGTCCACAGATACGCAGTATTTT
V: TRBV7-9
D: .
size: .
J: TRBJ2-3

CDR3: CAWKDSPNQPQHF
DNA: TGTGCCTGGAAGGACAGCCCCAATCAGCCCCAGCATTTT
V: TRBV30
D: .
size: .
J: TRBJ1-5

CDR3: CASSDPLAGGDIIGELFF
DNA: TGTGCCAGCAGCGACCCCCTAGCGGGAGGGGATATTATCGGGGAGCTGTTTTTT
V: TRBV9
D: TRBD2
size: .
J: TRBJ2-2

CDR3: CASSQRTTGGELFF
DNA: TGTGCCAGCAGCCAGCGGACTACTGGCGGGGAGCTGTTTTTT
V: TRBV3-1/TRBV3-2
D: .
size: once
J: TRBJ2-2

CDR3: CASSLGAKTSGPSTDTQYF
DNA: TGTGCCAGCAGCTTAGGGGCCAAAACTAGCGGGCCTTCCACAGATACGCAGTATTTT
V: TRBV11-2
D: TRBD2
size: .
J: TRBJ2-3

CDR3: CASSKAGLRQETQYF
DNA: TGTGCCAGCAGCAAAGCCGGACTACGACAAGAGACCCAGTACTTC
V: TRBV21-1
D: .
size: .
J: TRBJ2-5

CDR3: CASSPTGGQPQHF
DNA: TGTGCCAGCAGTCCGACAGGGGGTCAGCCCCAGCATTTT
V: TRBV12-3/TRBV12-4
D: TRBD1
size: .
J: TRBJ1-5

CDR3: CASSAQGGGNEQFF
DNA: TGTGCCAGCAGTGCCCAGGGAGGAGGGAATGAGCAGTTCTTC
V: TRBV25-1
D: .
size: few
J: TRBJ2-1

CDR3: CASSYGQTATQYF
DNA: TGTGCCAGCAGTTATGGACAGACTGCAACGCAGTATTTT
V: TRBV7-9
D: .
size: .
J: TRBJ2-3

CDR3: CASRKGGPPSHHEKLFF
DNA: TGTGCCAGTAGAAAAGGGGGCCCCCCAAGCCACCATGAAAAACTGTTTTTT
V: TRBV19
D: TRBD1
size: .
J: TRBJ1-4

CDR3: CASSDRDKSNYGYTF
DNA: TGTGCCAGCAGTGACCGGGACAAGTCTAACTATGGCTACACCTTC
V: TRBV25-1
D: .
size: .
J: TRBJ1-2

CDR3: CASSVDPEQGSNYGYTF
DNA: TGTGCCAGCAGCGTAGATCCCGAACAGGGTTCTAACTATGGCTACACCTTC
V: TRBV9
D: .
size: many
J: TRBJ1-2

CDR3: CVRSKHPSGANVLTF
DNA: TGTGTCAGAAGCAAACATCCGTCTGGGGCCAACGTCCTGACTTTC
V: TRBV7-5
D: .
size: .
J: TRBJ2-6

CDR3: CASSFQAGGLNEQFF
DNA: TGTGCCAGCAGTTTTCAAGCGGGAGGGCTAAATGAGCAGTTCTTC
V: TRBV27
D: TRBD2
size: .
J: TRBJ2-1

CDR3: CASSKETTPPQHF
DNA: TGTGCCAGCAGCAAAGAGACAACTCCTCCCCAGCATTTT
V: TRBV21-1
D: .
size: .
J: TRBJ1-5

CDR3: CASSSPHREAFF
DNA: TGTGCCAGCAGTTCCCCCCACCGGGAAGCTTTCTTT
V: TRBV28
D: .
size: .
J: TRBJ1-1

CDR3: CASSERDFTDTQYF
DNA: TGTGCCAGCAGTGAAAGGGACTTCACAGATACGCAGTATTTT
V: TRBV6-4
D: .
size: .
J: TRBJ2-3

CDR3: CASSSRGTTGSPLHF
DNA: TGTGCCAGCAGTTCCAGAGGGACAACGGGTTCACCCCTCCACTTT
V: TRBV6-5
D: .
size: once
J: TRBJ1-6

CDR3: CASSLLTSGGATDTQYF
DNA: TGTGCCAGCAGTTTATTAACTAGCGGGGGAGCCACAGATACGCAGTATTTT
V: TRBV27
D: TRBD2
size: .
J: TRBJ2-3